This T cell receptor beta chain comes out of a study of CD8+CD57+ T cells in acquired aplastic anemia. Patients included in sequencing had previously demonstrated CD8+CD57+ cell expansion by flow cytometry. Ten or more counts support this clonotype. The CDR3 length is 16 residues. The V gene end was trimmed by 3 bases and the J gene end by 2 bases; junction bases not matched to a gene: 6. Germline CDR1 and CDR2: LGHNA and YNFKEQ. CDR3 and TCR beta VDJ profiling relied on a genomic DNA template. TCRdb passed the reads through MiXCR, listing each CDR3 protein once. Of 150,000 to 200,000 distinct CDR3 sequences in the sample, approximately 48% are singletons; the top ten hold roughly 1.8%.

Sequencing was performed on sorted CD4+, CD8+, or CD8+CD57+ T cells (not recorded which) from PBMCs. The receptor was isolated from a human donor with aplastic anemia. The chain carries TRBV4-2 and TRBJ1-5; the match to TRBD1 covers 8 bases. For the CDR3, the DNA is TGTGCCAGCAGCCAGGACAGGGAGTTGGGCAATCAGCCCCAGCATTTT. Its translation is CASSQDRELGNQPQHF.